Below are 18 T cell receptor beta chains sequenced from a single sample in a study of T-cell memory formation after mild COVID-19. TCRdb called the 5' RACE reads again in MiXCR, with one record for every CDR3 protein. The repertoire holds 130,000 to 150,000 distinct CDR3 sequences, about 6% seen once, with more than 2% in the top ten. The sequenced sample consisted of PBMCs or a T cell subset sorted from them (not recorded which). These receptor sequences come from an adult woman who had mild COVID-19 (a few samples of this study predate the infection). Cell type and time point are not known.

This clonotype was detected only a few times. This rearrangement joins TRBV30 to TRBJ2-1, with D possibly matching TRBD2 (6 bases). Germline V CDR1 and CDR2: GTSNPN, SVGIG (reference sequence). V was pared by 8 bases and J by 4 bases, with 12 bases between. The CDR3 is made up of 12 amino acids. In DNA, the CDR3 is TGTGCCCAGAGGACTACTTACAATGAGCAGTTCTTC. Protein product: CAQRTTYNEQFF.

The chain carries TRBV7-3 and TRBJ2-5, with 16 nucleotides matching TRBD2. This CDR3 is 16 amino acids long. Germline lookup yields CDR1 SGHTA and CDR2 FQGTGA. J lost 4 bases, V lost 5 bases, and 4 bases had no gene match. The CDR3 coding sequence is TGTGCCAGCAGCGGGACTAGCGGGGGGGCGGGAGAGACCCAGTACTTC. It specifies CASSGTSGGAGETQYF.

This chain connects TRBV5-4 to TRBJ1-2; 7 bases map to TRBD1. V was clipped by 5 bases and J by 9 bases; unmatched bases: 13. Germline CDR1 is SGHNT and CDR2 is YYREEE (reference sequence). The CDR3 consists of 14 residues. CDR3 region: CASSTKGADWRYTF. CDR3 in DNA: TGTGCCAGCAGTACTAAGGGGGCTGATTGGCGCTACACCTTC.

The chain is built from TRBV7-8 and TRBJ1-5; TRBD1 matches 10 bases. V shed 5 bases, J shed 0 bases, and the junction held 10 bases outside the gene matches. There are 18 residues in the CDR3. Germline V gene data show CDR1 as SGHVS and CDR2 as FQNEAQ. In DNA, the CDR3 is TGTGCCAGCAGCCCTCCTGGACAGGGGGTGGGTAGCAATCAGCCCCAGCATTTT. Amino acid sequence: CASSPPGQGVGSNQPQHF.

This clonotype was counted many times. The chain carries TRBV21-1 and TRBJ2-7; the table assigns TRBD1, which was not confirmed against the DNA. TRBV21-1 is annotated as a pseudogene. The CDR3 spans 13 residues. CDR3 residues: CATKEGSRYEQYF. The CDR3 bases are TGTGCCACTAAGGAAGGGTCCCGCTACGAGCAGTACTTC.

The chain uses TRBV7-6 and TRBJ2-3; weak D call: TRBD2 (6 bases). Looked up from germline, CDR1 is SGHVS and CDR2 is FNYEAQ. Trimming cost V 5 bases and J 0 bases, with 9 bases left between them. CDR3 length: 14 residues. The CDR3 reads CASSRDLSTDTQYF. The CDR3 nucleotides are TGTGCCAGCAGCCGGGACTTAAGCACAGATACGCAGTATTTT.

This clonotype was picked up many times. The chain is built from TRBV29-1 and TRBJ2-5; D is perhaps TRBD1 or TRBD2 (5 bases each). Germline V lookup: CDR1 SQVTM, CDR2 ANQGSEA. The CDR3 spans 13 residues. Trimming stripped 4 bases from V and 2 bases from J, with 11 bases between. In nucleotides, the CDR3 is TGCAGCGTTGGGGGACGTTTACAAGAGACCCAGTACTTC. Amino acids: CSVGGRLQETQYF.

This clonotype was observed at least ten times. This chain joins TRBV20-1 and TRBJ2-7; 8 positions match TRBD1. CDR3 length: 15 amino acids. Germline V gene data show CDR1 as DFQATT and CDR2 as SNEGSKA (reference sequence). Unmatched junction bases numbered 7, after V lost 3 bases and J lost 0 bases. CDR3 amino acids: CSASNAGTGSYEQYF. CDR3 in DNA: TGCAGTGCTAGTAATGCCGGGACAGGCTCCTACGAGCAGTACTTC.

This chain connects TRBV5-6 to TRBJ2-7; no reliable D call. V shed 1 base and J shed 6 bases, with 14 bases lying between them. CDR1 and CDR2 (germline): SGHDT, YYEEEE. This CDR3 has 14 amino acids. CDR3 sequence: CASSLYVGEVEQYF. CDR3 DNA: TGTGCCAGCAGCTTGTATGTGGGCGAGGTCGAGCAGTACTTC.

This clonotype was picked up many times. V gene TRBV20-1 combines with J gene TRBJ1-2, with no clear D. Germline V gene data show CDR1 as DFQATT and CDR2 as SNEGSKA (reference sequence). The V end lost 2 bases, the J end lost 2 bases, and 6 bases lay between the germline ends. CDR3 length: 12 amino acids. The CDR3 nucleotides are TGCAGTGCTAGAACGGGGAACTATGGCTACACCTTC. This sequence encodes CSARTGNYGYTF.

Many counts were recorded for this clonotype. The chain links TRBV7-9 to TRBJ1-1, with D tentatively TRBD1 (6 bases). Looked up from germline, CDR1 is SEHNR and CDR2 is FQNEAQ (reference sequence). Deletions cut 1 base from V and 0 bases from J, with 12 bases between. The CDR3 sequence is 16 residues long. The CDR3 here is CASSLGARTVNTEAFF. The CDR3 DNA sequence: TGTGCCAGCAGCTTAGGGGCTCGGACAGTGAACACTGAAGCTTTCTTT.

There are a few counts of this clonotype. The V call is TRBV12-5, the J call TRBJ2-1, with 8 bases lining up with TRBD2. This CDR3 contains 18 residues. After removal of 2 bases from V and 5 bases from J, the junction contained 14 bases not matched to a gene. The germline V gene encodes CDR1 LGHNT and CDR2 FRNRAP. The CDR3 is CASGLTPNFGTSHNEQFF. The CDR3 bases are TGTGCTAGTGGTTTGACACCCAATTTCGGGACTAGTCACAATGAGCAGTTCTTC. Together with reference TRBV12-5 and TRBJ2-1, the CDR3 gives the full variable domain: DARVTQTPRHKVTEMGQEVTMRCQPILGHNTVFWYRQTMMQGLELLAYFRNRAPLDDSGMPKDRFSAEMPDATLATLKIQPSEPRDSAVYFCASGLTPNFGTSHNEQFFGPGTRLTVL.

This clonotype was counted only a few times. V and J are TRBV29-1 and TRBJ1-5; a weak D match, TRBD1 (6 bases). The V gene lost 7 bases and the J gene lost 1 base, with 8 bases spanning the gap. The CDR3 sequence is 12 residues long. The germline gives CDR1 SQVTM, CDR2 ANQGSEA. CDR3 region: CSAGQSNQPQHF. CDR3 sequence (DNA): TGCAGCGCCGGACAGAGCAATCAGCCCCAGCATTTT.

This clonotype was seen at least ten times. This chain uses TRBV9 with TRBJ2-3; D unresolved. Between the trimmed V and J ends, which lost 3 bases and 4 bases, there was a span of 12 bases. This CDR3 is built from 14 residues. In germline, CDR1 is SGDLS, CDR2 YYNGEE. The CDR3 DNA reads as TGTGCCAGCAGCGACAAAACGGGCGCAGATACGCAGTATTTT. The encoded protein is CASSDKTGADTQYF.

This clonotype was counted a few times. The chain carries TRBV12-3 or TRBV12-4 and TRBJ2-2, with TRBD1 matching over 7 bases. Trimming took 6 bases from V and 6 from J; bases not matched to a gene: 7. The CDR3 consists of 14 residues. This chain's CDR3 is CASSQTTGPGELFF. CDR3 sequence (DNA): TGTGCCAGCAGCCAGACGACAGGGCCCGGGGAGCTGTTTTTT.

This clonotype has a handful of counts. CDR3 residues: CASRENPREKLFF. In DNA, the CDR3 is TGTGCCAGCAGGGAGAACCCGCGGGAAAAACTGTTTTTT. The chain joins TRBV7-9 to TRBJ1-4; D is uncertain. The CDR3 extends over 13 amino acids. Germline V gives CDR1 SEHNR, CDR2 FQNEAQ (reference sequence). The V end was cut by 6 bases, the J end by 8 bases, with 13 bases between. Using reference TRBV7-9 and TRBJ1-4 for the parts outside the CDR3, the full variable domain is DTGVSQNPRHKITKRGQNVTFRCDPISEHNRLYWYRQTLGQGPEFLTYFQNEAQLEKSRLLSDRFSAERPKGSFSTLEIQRTEQGDSAMYLCASRENPREKLFFGSGTQLSVL.

This clonotype was observed many times. The chain combines TRBV12-3 or TRBV12-4 with TRBJ2-1; TRBD1 agrees at 7 bases. Trimming at V came to 2 bases and at J to 4 bases, leaving 5 bases not matched to a gene. The CDR3 is 15 amino acids. CDR3 bases: TGTGCCAGCAGTTTACAGGAGACAGGGTACAATGAGCAGTTCTTC. Its translation: CASSLQETGYNEQFF.

The chain has TRBV7-9 and TRBJ2-5; 8 bases fit TRBD1. Germline assignment: CDR1 SEHNR and CDR2 FQNEAQ (reference sequence). Unmatched junction bases numbered 14, after V lost 4 bases and J lost 7 bases. This CDR3 has 16 amino acids. The CDR3 coding sequence is TGTGCCAGCAGCTCGAGGACAGGGAACGCGGGCGGGACCCAGTACTTC. Translation gives CASSSRTGNAGGTQYF.